This record covers a single T cell receptor beta chain. Its antigen is unidentified. These data are taken from a study of shared clonotypes between healthy human individuals. Background on the study: The donor group consisted of two women and three men, aged 18 to 49. General study points: Donor clonotype sharing was expected to depend on sequencing depth. Shared clonotypes: 4.5% to 5% naive CD4, under 4% naive CD8, less than 2.5% memory CD4, approximately 0.41% memory CD8.

CDR1 is GTSNPN, CDR2 SVGIG, per germline (reference sequence). The CDR3 consists of 13 residues. Trimming took 0 bases from V and 8 from J, leaving 10 bases between them. Each sample came from a Caucasian adult donor living in Nashville, Tennessee. Assay used: immunoSEQ multiplex PCR; TCRdb lists only in-frame clones, some missing. Seen here are a few hundred thousand clones, over 75% observed once, and the top ten hold around 16%. This clonotype was sampled from a man in his late teens or twenties in good health. The sequencing input was memory CD8+ T cells sorted from blood. Subset reported: CD45RO+ cells pooled with CCR7-negative TemRA cells. The chain is built from TRBV30 and TRBJ1-4; D is unresolved. The CDR3 DNA is TGTGCCTGGAGTGTATTTAGCGGAGAAAAACTGTTTTTT. Its protein product is CAWSVFSGEKLFF.